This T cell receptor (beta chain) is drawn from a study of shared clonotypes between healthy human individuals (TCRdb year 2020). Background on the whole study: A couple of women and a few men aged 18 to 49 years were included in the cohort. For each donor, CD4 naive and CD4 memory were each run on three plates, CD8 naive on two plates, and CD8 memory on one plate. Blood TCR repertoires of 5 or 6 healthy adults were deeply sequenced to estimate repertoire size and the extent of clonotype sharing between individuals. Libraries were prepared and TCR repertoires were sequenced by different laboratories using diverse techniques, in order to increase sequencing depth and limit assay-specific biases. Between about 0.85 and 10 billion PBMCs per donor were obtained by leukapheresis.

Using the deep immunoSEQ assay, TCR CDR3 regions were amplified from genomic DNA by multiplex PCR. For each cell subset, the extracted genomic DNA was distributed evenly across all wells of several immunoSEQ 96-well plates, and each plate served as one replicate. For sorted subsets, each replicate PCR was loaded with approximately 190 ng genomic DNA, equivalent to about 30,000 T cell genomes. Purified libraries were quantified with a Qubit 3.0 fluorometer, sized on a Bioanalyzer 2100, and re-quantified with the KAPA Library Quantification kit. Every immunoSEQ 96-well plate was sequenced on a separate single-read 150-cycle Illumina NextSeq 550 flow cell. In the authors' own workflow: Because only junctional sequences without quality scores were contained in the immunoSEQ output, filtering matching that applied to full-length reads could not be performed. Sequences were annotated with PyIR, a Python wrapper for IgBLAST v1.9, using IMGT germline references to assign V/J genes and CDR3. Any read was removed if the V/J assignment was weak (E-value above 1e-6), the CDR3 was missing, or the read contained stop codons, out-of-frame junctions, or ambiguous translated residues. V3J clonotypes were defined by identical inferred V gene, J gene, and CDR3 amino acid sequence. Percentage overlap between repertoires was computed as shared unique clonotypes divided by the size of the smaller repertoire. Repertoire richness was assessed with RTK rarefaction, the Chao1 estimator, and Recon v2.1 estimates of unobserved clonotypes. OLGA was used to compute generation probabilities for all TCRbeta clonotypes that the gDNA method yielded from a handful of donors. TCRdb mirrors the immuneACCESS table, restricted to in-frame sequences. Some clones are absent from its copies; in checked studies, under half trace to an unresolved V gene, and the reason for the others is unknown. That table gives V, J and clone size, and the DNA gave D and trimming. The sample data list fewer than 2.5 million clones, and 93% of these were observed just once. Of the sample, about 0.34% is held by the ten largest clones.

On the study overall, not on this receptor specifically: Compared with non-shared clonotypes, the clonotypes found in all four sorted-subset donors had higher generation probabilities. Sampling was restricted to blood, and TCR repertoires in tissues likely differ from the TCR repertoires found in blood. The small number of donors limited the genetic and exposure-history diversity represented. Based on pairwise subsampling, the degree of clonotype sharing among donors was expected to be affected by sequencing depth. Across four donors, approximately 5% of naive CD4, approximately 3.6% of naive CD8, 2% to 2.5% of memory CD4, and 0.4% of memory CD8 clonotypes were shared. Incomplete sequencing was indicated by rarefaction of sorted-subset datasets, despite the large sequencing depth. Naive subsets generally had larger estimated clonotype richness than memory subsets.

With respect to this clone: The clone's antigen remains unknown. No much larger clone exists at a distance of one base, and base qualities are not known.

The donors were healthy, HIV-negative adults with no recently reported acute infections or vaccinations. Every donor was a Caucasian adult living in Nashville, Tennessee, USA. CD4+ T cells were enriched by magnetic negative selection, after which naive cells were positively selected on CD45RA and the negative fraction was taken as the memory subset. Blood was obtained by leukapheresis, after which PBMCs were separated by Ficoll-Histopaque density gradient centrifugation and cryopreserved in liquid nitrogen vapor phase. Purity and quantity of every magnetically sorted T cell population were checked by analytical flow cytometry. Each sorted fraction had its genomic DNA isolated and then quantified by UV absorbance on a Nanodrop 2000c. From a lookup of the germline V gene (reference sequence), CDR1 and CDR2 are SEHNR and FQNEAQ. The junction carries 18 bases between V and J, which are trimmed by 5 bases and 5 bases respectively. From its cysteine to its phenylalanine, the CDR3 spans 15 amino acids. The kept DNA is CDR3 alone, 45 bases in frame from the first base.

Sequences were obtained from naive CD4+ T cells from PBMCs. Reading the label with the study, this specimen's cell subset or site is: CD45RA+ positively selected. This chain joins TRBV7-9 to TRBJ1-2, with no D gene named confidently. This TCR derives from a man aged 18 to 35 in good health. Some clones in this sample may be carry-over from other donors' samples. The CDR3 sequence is CASSQDTLVIYGYTF. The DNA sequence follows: TGTGCCAGCAGCCAGGATACCCTCGTAATTTATGGCTACACCTTC.